These 32 T cell receptor beta chains share one sample of origin, sequenced in a study of blood T cell repertoires in COVID-19. Using immunoSEQ multiplex PCR, the repertoire was profiled, and TCRdb retains in-frame clones only, with some absent. The table lists under 150,000 clones, 80% to 90% of them singletons. What was sequenced was peripheral blood. These receptors were obtained from a woman aged 55-69 years with active COVID-19.

The chain uses TRBV27 and TRBJ1-1; perhaps TRBD1 as D (6 bases). This CDR3 has 13 amino acids. V gave up 6 bases and J gave up 4 bases, with 12 bases separating them. Germline CDR1 MNHEY, CDR2 SMNVEV (reference sequence). This CDR3 reads CASSKQGTTEAFF. The CDR3 coding sequence is TGTGCCAGCAGCAAACAGGGAACCACTGAAGCTTTCTTT.

The rearrangement uses TRBV6-5 and TRBJ2-7, with 8 bases fitting TRBD1. This CDR3 is 12 amino acids long. Germline CDR1 reads MNHEY; CDR2 reads SVGAGI. V shed 6 bases, J shed 2 bases, and the junction held 0 bases outside the gene matches. CDR3 sequence reads: CASRQGAYEQYF. The CDR3 DNA reads TGTGCCAGCAGACAGGGGGCCTACGAGCAGTACTTC.

This clone has a single count. J is TRBJ1-1 and V is TRBV5-1; weak D call: TRBD1 (5 bases). CDR3 size: 14 residues. Germline V gene sequence: CDR1 SGHRS, CDR2 YFSETQ. Trimming cost V 4 bases and J 11 bases, with 21 bases left between them. CDR3 sequence (DNA): TGCGCCAGCAGCCCTGGGGCAGCCTCTCGGGGGGCTTTCTTT. The encoded protein is CASSPGAASRGAFF.

This rearrangement joins TRBV19 to TRBJ1-6; unclear D gene. Trimming stripped 10 bases from V and 5 bases from J, with 15 bases between. This CDR3 is built from 14 residues. Germline assignment: CDR1 LNHDA and CDR2 SQIVND (reference sequence). CDR3 in amino acids: CATRGGRDNSPLHF. Written as DNA, the CDR3 is TGTGCCACCCGGGGAGGTCGGGATAATTCACCCCTCCACTTT.

The rearrangement uses TRBV5-6 and TRBJ2-3; D is uncertain. CDR1 SGHDT and CDR2 YYEEEE come from the germline V gene. Deletions cut 4 bases from V and 5 bases from J, with 11 bases between. The CDR3 is 13 amino acids. The DNA of the CDR3 is TGTGCCAGCAGCGAGCCCCAGGAAGATACGCAGTATTTT. Protein: CASSEPQEDTQYF.

The V gene is TRBV21-1, the J gene TRBJ1-3. TRBV21-1 represents a pseudogene. The CDR3 runs 17 residues. CDR3 nucleotides: TGTGCCAGCAGCAAAGCTCTGGCATACTACTCTGGAAACACCATATATTTT. As protein: CASSKALAYYSGNTIYF.

J is TRBJ2-4 and V is TRBV3-1 (or the pseudogene TRBV3-2), with 11 bases fitting TRBD2. The germline V gene has CDR1 LGHDT and CDR2 YNNKEL (reference sequence). The CDR3 sequence is 15 residues long. The J segment lost 0 bases and the V segment lost 6 bases, leaving 1 base of the junction unmatched. The CDR3 sequence is CASRLAGAAKNIQYF. For the CDR3, the DNA is TGTGCCAGCAGACTAGCGGGGGCAGCCAAAAACATTCAGTACTTC.

The chain recombines TRBV10-3 with TRBJ2-7, with TRBD1 as a possible D gene (6 bases). Germline V gene sequence: CDR1 ENHRY, CDR2 SYGVKD. The CDR3 spans 16 residues. V was cut by 5 bases and J by 3 bases, with 20 bases left in between. In DNA, the CDR3 is TGTGCCATCAGTCCTACAGGGATCCCCCCCCTCTACGAGCAGTACTTC. It translates to CAISPTGIPPLYEQYF.

The V gene is TRBV28, the J gene TRBJ2-6; possibly TRBD1 for D (6 bases). The CDR3 covers 17 residues. From germline, CDR1 is MDHEN and CDR2 SYDVKM. V lost 6 bases, J lost 0 bases, and 15 bases lay in between. CDR3 DNA sequence: TGTGCCAGCAGGACGGGACACCCAAACTCTGGGGCCAACGTCCTGACTTTC. Protein sequence: CASRTGHPNSGANVLTF.

This clone was counted between two and nine times. V is TRBV11-3 and J is TRBJ2-1; D uncertain. CDR3 length: 13 residues. Trimming shortened V by 1 base and J by 9 bases, and 10 bases separated the two germline ends. The V gene's germline CDR1 is SGHNT and CDR2 YENEEA. This CDR3 is CASSLATFSEQFF. CDR3 DNA sequence: TGTGCCAGCAGCTTAGCAACGTTCAGTGAGCAGTTCTTC.

In DNA form, the CDR3 reads TGTGCCAGCAGTGCGATGACTAGCGGGAGACCTGAGCAGTTCTTC. Residues: CASSAMTSGRPEQFF. The rearrangement uses TRBV2 and TRBJ2-1; 12 bases match TRBD2. This CDR3 has 15 residues. Germline V CDR1 and CDR2: SNHLY, FYNNEI. Losses at the gene ends were 4 bases for V and 9 bases for J; bases not matched to a gene: 7.

This clone was found once. The chain employs TRBV6-6 and TRBJ1-1; TRBD1 matches at 8 bases. J lost 3 bases, V lost 6 bases, and 9 bases had no gene match. CDR3 length: 15 residues. Germline-derived CDR1 and CDR2 are MNHNY and SVGAGI (reference sequence). This chain's CDR3 is CASRPPDRADTEAFF. The CDR3, as DNA: TGTGCCAGCAGACCCCCGGACAGGGCGGACACTGAAGCTTTCTTT.

This chain links TRBV7-9 with TRBJ2-7; the match to TRBD1 covers 11 bases. Trimming took 4 bases from V and 6 from J; bases not matched to a gene: 17. CDR1 and CDR2 (germline): SEHNR, FQNEAQ (reference sequence). The CDR3 loop spans 18 amino acids. Here the CDR3 reads CASSSDVSLGQGAREQYF. CDR3 DNA: TGTGCCAGCAGCTCAGACGTCTCCCTTGGACAGGGGGCCCGCGAGCAGTACTTC.

This clone was found once. The CDR3 here is CASSLDQADEQFF. CDR3 in DNA: TGTGCCAGCTCACTTGATCAAGCCGATGAGCAGTTCTTC. The rearrangement links TRBV18 to TRBJ2-1; D remains unclear. The CDR3 is 13 residues long. Trimming stripped 4 bases from V and 8 bases from J, with 12 bases between. The V gene's germline CDR1 is KGHSH and CDR2 LQKENI.

The J gene is TRBJ1-2, the V gene TRBV3-1 (or the pseudogene TRBV3-2); 10 bases line up with TRBD1. The germline gives CDR1 LGHDT, CDR2 YNNKEL (reference sequence). The ends lost 5 bases at V and 8 bases at J; junction bases unmatched: 8. The CDR3 length is 14 residues. The DNA of the CDR3 is TGTGCCAGCAGCTCAGGGACAGGGGAAGGCGGCTACACCTTC. Its translation: CASSSGTGEGGYTF.

This clone was observed a handful of times. V gene TRBV19 combines with J gene TRBJ2-7, with 10 bases lining up with TRBD2. This CDR3 contains 15 residues. Germline CDR1 and CDR2: LNHDA and SQIVND (reference sequence). V was pared by 0 bases and J by 2 bases, with 1 base of the junction left unmatched. CDR3 DNA sequence: TGTGCCAGTAGTATAGACGGACTAGCGGCCTACGAGCAGTACTTC. It translates to CASSIDGLAAYEQYF.

This chain connects TRBV29-1 to TRBJ2-1; D possibly corresponds to TRBD2 (6 bases). V was trimmed by 4 bases and J by 0 bases, leaving 7 bases between them. Germline CDR1 SQVTM, CDR2 ANQGSEA. This CDR3 is built from 13 residues. CDR3 sequence: CSVATSSYNEQFF. The CDR3 bases are TGCAGCGTTGCGACTAGCTCCTACAATGAGCAGTTCTTC.

This clone was counted a few times. The V and J genes are TRBV10-1 and TRBJ2-3, with D perhaps matching TRBD1 (5 bases). V shed 2 bases and J shed 3 bases, with 9 bases lying between them. Germline V lookup: CDR1 WNHNN, CDR2 SYGVQD (reference sequence). The length of the CDR3 is 14 residues. The CDR3, as DNA: TGCGCCAGCAGTGAGACAGGCATTACAGATACGCAGTATTTT. Encoded protein: CASSETGITDTQYF.

The genes are TRBV12-5 and TRBJ1-2; 7 nucleotides align to TRBD1. V lost 4 bases and J lost 7; bases outside the gene matches: 18. Germline values: CDR1 LGHNT, CDR2 FRNRAP. This CDR3 has 17 residues. CDR3 nucleotides: TGTGCTAGTGGTTCTCCGAACAGGGGCCCAAAACGGGGTGGCTACACCTTC. Protein: CASGSPNRGPKRGGYTF. Combining the CDR3 with reference TRBV12-5 and TRBJ1-2 gives the whole variable domain DARVTQTPRHKVTEMGQEVTMRCQPILGHNTVFWYRQTMMQGLELLAYFRNRAPLDDSGMPKDRFSAEMPDATLATLKIQPSEPRDSAVYFCASGSPNRGPKRGGYTFGSGTRLTVV.

The CDR3 here is CASSLKPAAGGPRNEQFF. The CDR3 nucleotides read TGTGCCAGCAGCCTAAAACCTGCTGCGGGAGGGCCGCGGAATGAGCAGTTCTTC. The chain uses TRBV28 and TRBJ2-1; 9 bases fit TRBD2. The CDR3 runs to 18 residues. The germline CDR1 and CDR2 sequences are MDHEN and SYDVKM. Trimming cost V 6 bases and J 7 bases; bases outside gene matches: 19.

The gene calls are TRBV25-1 and TRBJ2-6; TRBD1 matches 9 bases. After removal of 4 bases from V and 2 bases from J, the junction contained 6 bases not matched to a gene. CDR3 size: 17 residues. Germline CDR1 MGHDK, CDR2 SYGVNS. The CDR3 region is CASSVGQGLAGANVLTF. The CDR3 nucleotides are TGTGCCAGCAGTGTGGGACAGGGTCTGGCTGGGGCCAACGTCCTGACTTTC.

The CDR3 sequence is CASRGTGTGGYTF. The CDR3 nucleotides are TGTGCCAGCAGAGGGACAGGGACGGGTGGCTACACCTTC. V gene TRBV5-8 combines with J gene TRBJ1-2; 9 bases are shared with TRBD1. This CDR3 is built from 13 residues. After removal of 5 bases from V and 7 bases from J, the junction contained 6 bases not matched to a gene. CDR1 and CDR2 (germline): SGHTS, YDEGEE.

V and J are TRBV14 and TRBJ2-1; TRBD2 matches at 10 bases. Germline V lookup: CDR1 SGHDN, CDR2 FVKESK. The CDR3 extends over 17 amino acids. V was pared by 8 bases and J by 7 bases, with 17 bases of the junction left unmatched. For the CDR3, the DNA is TGTGCCAGCGGGGGAATGAACCTAGCGGGAGTCAGTAATGAGCAGTTCTTC. Encoded protein: CASGGMNLAGVSNEQFF.

The CDR3 nucleotides are TGTGCCAGCAGCCTCGGGACTAGCACAGATACGCAGTATTTT. Translation: CASSLGTSTDTQYF. This chain connects TRBV7-2 to TRBJ2-3, with D possibly TRBD2 on 6 matching bases. The V end lost 5 bases, the J end lost 0 bases, and 9 bases lay between the germline ends. CDR3 size: 14 residues. Germline CDR1 and CDR2: SGHTA and FQGNSA.

The chain links TRBV3-1 (or the pseudogene TRBV3-2) to TRBJ1-2, with 7 bases that match TRBD1. The germline CDR1 and CDR2 sequences are LGHDT and YNNKEL (reference sequence). J gave up 4 bases and V 0 bases, and 11 bases lay outside the gene matches. The CDR3 loop spans 17 amino acids. As DNA, the CDR3 is TGTGCCAGCAGCCAAGATCGGTGGAGGGGGCCAAGCTATGGCTACACCTTC. It codes for CASSQDRWRGPSYGYTF.

Worth noting for this clone: The sample holds other DNA sequences that translate to the same CDR3. The V and J genes are TRBV18 and TRBJ2-7; possible D gene TRBD1, 5 bases. Deletions cut 3 bases from V and 0 bases from J, with 9 bases between. The germline gives CDR1 KGHSH, CDR2 LQKENI. The length of the CDR3 is 14 residues. CDR3 coding DNA: TGTGCCAGCTCACCCCTTAGGGGCTCCTACGAGCAGTACTTC. Protein: CASSPLRGSYEQYF.

V is TRBV7-9 and J is TRBJ2-7, with TRBD1 identical over 8 bases. There are 14 residues in the CDR3. V lost 2 bases and J lost 2; bases outside the gene matches: 2. Germline CDR1 SEHNR, CDR2 FQNEAQ (reference sequence). CDR3 region: CASSLRTGPYEQYF. DNA of the CDR3: TGTGCCAGCAGCTTAAGGACAGGGCCCTACGAGCAGTACTTC.

J is TRBJ1-2 and V is TRBV5-4, with TRBD1 as a possible D gene (6 bases). Looked up from germline, CDR1 is SGHNT and CDR2 is YYREEE (reference sequence). The CDR3 contains 14 residues. Trimming cost V 2 bases and J 0 bases, with 8 bases left between them. CDR3 nucleotides: TGTGCCAGCAGCTTAGGGGGAACTAACTATGGCTACACCTTC. Translation: CASSLGGTNYGYTF.

The chain has TRBV7-9 and TRBJ1-4, with unresolved D. V was cut by 3 bases and J by 7 bases, with 6 bases left in between. From germline, CDR1 is SEHNR and CDR2 FQNEAQ (reference sequence). The CDR3 is made up of 12 amino acids. CDR3 coding DNA: TGTGCCAGCAGCTTCTTGCGTGAAAAACTGTTTTTT. It specifies CASSFLREKLFF.

The chain combines TRBV6-5 with TRBJ2-7; 7 nucleotides match TRBD1. Germline-derived CDR1 and CDR2 are MNHEY and SVGAGI. The CDR3 covers 15 residues. The junction had 12 bases not matched to a gene; V was cut back by 6 bases and J by 4 bases. DNA of the CDR3: TGTGCCAGCAGCGGCTTCAGGGGGTGGGGGTACGAGCAGTACTTC. Translating it yields CASSGFRGWGYEQYF.

The chain couples TRBV27 to TRBJ2-1, with 8 bases identical to TRBD2. The germline V gene encodes CDR1 MNHEY and CDR2 SMNVEV (reference sequence). After removal of 5 bases from V and 7 bases from J, the junction contained 7 bases not matched to a gene. The CDR3 is 14 residues long. The CDR3 bases are TGTGCCAGCAGTCCCGGACTAGCACGGAATGAGCAGTTCTTC. Protein sequence: CASSPGLARNEQFF.

The genes are TRBV19 and TRBJ2-3; the match to TRBD2 covers 11 bases. CDR3 length: 16 amino acids. The germline gives CDR1 LNHDA, CDR2 SQIVND (reference sequence). The V segment lost 3 bases and the J segment 1 base; nucleotides outside the gene matches: 3. As DNA, the CDR3 is TGTGCCAGTAGTATCACTAGCGGGAGCGGCACAGATACGCAGTATTTT. Translation: CASSITSGSGTDTQYF. The full variable domain, completed using reference TRBV19 and TRBJ2-3, is DGGITQSPKYLFRKEGQNVTLSCEQNLNHDAMYWYRQDPGQGLRLIYYSQIVNDFQKGDIAEGYSVSREKKESFPLTVTSAQKNPTAFYLCASSITSGSGTDTQYFGPGTRLTVL.